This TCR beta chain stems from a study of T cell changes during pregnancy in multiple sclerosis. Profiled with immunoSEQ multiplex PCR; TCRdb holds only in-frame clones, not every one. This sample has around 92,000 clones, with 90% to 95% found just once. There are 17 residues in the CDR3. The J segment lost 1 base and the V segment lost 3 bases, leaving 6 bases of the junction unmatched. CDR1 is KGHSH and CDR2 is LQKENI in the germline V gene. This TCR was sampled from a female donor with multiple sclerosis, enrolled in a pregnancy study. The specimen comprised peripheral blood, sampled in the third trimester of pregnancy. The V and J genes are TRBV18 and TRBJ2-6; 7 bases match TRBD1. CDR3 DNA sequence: TGTGCCAGCTCACCCTACGGGACAGCTTCTGGGGCCAACGTCCTGACTTTC. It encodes CASSPYGTASGANVLTF.